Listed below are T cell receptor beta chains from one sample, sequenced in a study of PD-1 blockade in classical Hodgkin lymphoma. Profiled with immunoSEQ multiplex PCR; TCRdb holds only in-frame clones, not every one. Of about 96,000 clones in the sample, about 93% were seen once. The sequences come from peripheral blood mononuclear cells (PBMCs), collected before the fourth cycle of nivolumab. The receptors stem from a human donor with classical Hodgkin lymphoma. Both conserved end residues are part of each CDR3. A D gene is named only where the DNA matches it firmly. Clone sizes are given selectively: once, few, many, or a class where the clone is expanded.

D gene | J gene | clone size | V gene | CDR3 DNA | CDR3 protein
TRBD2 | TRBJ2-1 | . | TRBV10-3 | TGTGCCATCAGCCGGGAGGTAGACAATGAGCAGTTCTTC | CAISREVDNEQFF
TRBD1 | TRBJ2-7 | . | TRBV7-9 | TGTGCCAGCAGCTTAGCGCGACAGGGGGCCCACGAGCAGTACTTC | CASSLARQGAHEQYF
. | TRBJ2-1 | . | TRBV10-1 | TGCGCCAGCAGTCGACTAGAGCGACGCCTCATAAATGAGCAGTTCTTC | CASSRLERRLINEQFF
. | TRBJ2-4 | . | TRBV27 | TGTGCCAGCAGTTTAGAAGGCCAAAACATTCAGTACTTC | CASSLEGQNIQYF
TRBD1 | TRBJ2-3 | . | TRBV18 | TGTGCCAGCTCACCAGCGACAGGGGCAGATACGCAGTATTTT | CASSPATGADTQYF
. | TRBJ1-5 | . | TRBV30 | TGTGCCTGGAGTGATGCGGGGGCGGGCAATCAGCCCCAGCATTTT | CAWSDAGAGNQPQHF
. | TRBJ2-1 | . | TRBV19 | TGTGCCAGTAGTATTCTGGGGAATGAGCAGTTCTTC | CASSILGNEQFF
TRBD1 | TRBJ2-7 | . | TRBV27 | TGTGCCAGCAGGCGATCCCGGGACAGGGTTTACGAGCAGTACTTC | CASRRSRDRVYEQYF
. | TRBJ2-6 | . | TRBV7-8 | TGTGCCAGCAGTTACGAAACAGGGAGGTGGGCCAACGTCCTGACTTTC | CASSYETGRWANVLTF
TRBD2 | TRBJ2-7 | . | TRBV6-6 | TGTGCCAGCAGTTACCTGACTAGCGGGAGATCCTACGAGCAGTACTTC | CASSYLTSGRSYEQYF
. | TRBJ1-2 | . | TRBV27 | TGTGCCAGCAGTTTAGGTTCGACAGGCTATGGCTACACCTTC | CASSLGSTGYGYTF
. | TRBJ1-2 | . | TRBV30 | TGTGCCTGGAGTGTAAGGGCAGCCCGTAACTATGGCTACACCTTC | CAWSVRAARNYGYTF
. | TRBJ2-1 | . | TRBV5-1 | TGCGCCAGCGCCTCCTACAGGGTGCTCGATGAGCAGTTCTTC | CASASYRVLDEQFF
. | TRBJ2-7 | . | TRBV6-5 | TGTGCCAGCAGTTCAGGGGATTGGGGGCCGTCCGAGCAGTACTTC | CASSSGDWGPSEQYF
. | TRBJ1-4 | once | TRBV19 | TGTGCCAGTAGTATAAGCGGAGTACCTAATGAAAAACTGTTTTTT | CASSISGVPNEKLFF
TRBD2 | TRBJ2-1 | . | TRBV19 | TGTGCCACGAACCACTTCGGTCAGCGGGAGATTCAGGAGCAGTTCTTC | CATNHFGQREIQEQFF
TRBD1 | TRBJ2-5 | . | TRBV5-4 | TGTGCCAGCAGTATCCGACAGGGTACAGAGACCCAGTACTTC | CASSIRQGTETQYF
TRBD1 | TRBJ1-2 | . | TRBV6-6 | TGTGCCAGCAGTTACTCTTGGCAGGGGGATGGCTACACCTTC | CASSYSWQGDGYTF
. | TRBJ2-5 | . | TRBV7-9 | TGTGCCAGCAGCCCAGGGGCGGACGAGACCCAGTACTTC | CASSPGADETQYF
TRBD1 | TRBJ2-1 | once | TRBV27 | TGTGCCAGCAGTCTCTCACAGGGGATCTCGTACAATGAGCAGTTCTTC | CASSLSQGISYNEQFF
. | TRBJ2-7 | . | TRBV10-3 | TGTGCCATCAGTGAGTCCGGAGGGCGCGAGCAGTACTTC | CAISESGGREQYF
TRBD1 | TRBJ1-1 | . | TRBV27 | TGTGCCAGCAGTTTCCACAGGGGCACTGAAGCTTTCTTT | CASSFHRGTEAFF
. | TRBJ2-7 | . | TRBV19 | TGTGCCAGTAGTCCTTTCGGAGCCAGGCGCGAGCAGTACTTC | CASSPFGARREQYF
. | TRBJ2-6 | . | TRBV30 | TGTGCCTGGAGTGGGTACCGAGACAACGAGGACTCTGGGGCCAACGTCCTGACTTTC | CAWSGYRDNEDSGANVLTF
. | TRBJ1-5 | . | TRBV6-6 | TGTGCCAGCAGCCCAGACAGACTTAGCAATCAGCCCCAGCATTTT | CASSPDRLSNQPQHF
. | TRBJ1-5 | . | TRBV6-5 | TGTGCCAGCAGTCCGGGACCTCCCACCCAGCATTTT | CASSPGPPTQHF